Shown below are 20 T cell receptor beta chains from a single sample sequenced in a study of blood T cells in healthy people across ages. Then a second PCR, running about 6 to 12 cycles, was carried out with a sample-barcoded 5' primer and a J-beta primer mix. TCRdb called the 5' RACE reads again in MiXCR, with one record for every CDR3 protein. The table has more than 800,000 distinct CDR3 sequences, 25% to 35% seen once. What was sequenced was blood. Receptors originate from a woman of 80 years or more in good health.

The chain links TRBV11-2 to TRBJ1-1; 8 bases match TRBD1. The CDR3 has 13 residues. CDR1 is SGHAT, CDR2 FQNNGV, per germline. Trimming took 5 bases from V and 10 from J; bases not matched to a gene: 9. The DNA of the CDR3 is TGTGCCAGCAGCCTCTCCGGACAGGGAGGAGCTTTCTTT. It specifies CASSLSGQGGAFF.

V is TRBV4-3 and J is TRBJ2-3; maybe TRBD2 (5 bases). Germline lookup yields CDR1 LGHNA and CDR2 YSLEER. The CDR3 has 15 amino acids. With 4 bases removed from V and 6 bases from J, the gap between germline ends came to 17 bases. CDR3 in amino acids: CASSPSVQTTDTQYF. The CDR3 nucleotides read TGCGCCAGCAGCCCATCCGTACAGACTACGGATACGCAGTATTTT.

This clonotype has a count of ten or more. The gene calls are TRBV6-1 and TRBJ2-5; D is possibly TRBD2 (5 bases). This CDR3 comprises 15 residues. In germline, CDR1 is MNHNS, CDR2 SASEGT. The ends were cut back, 0 bases at V and 5 bases at J, with 13 bases in the middle. CDR3 sequence reads: CASSEAPGVGETQYF. In nucleotides, the CDR3 is TGTGCCAGCAGTGAAGCGCCCGGGGTGGGGGAGACCCAGTACTTC.

Remarks on this clonotype: A read error may explain this, as a much larger clone is one base away. The chain links TRBV15 to TRBJ1-5; 8 nucleotides agree with TRBD1. Germline CDR1 is LNHNV and CDR2 is YYDKDF (reference sequence). The CDR3 extends over 15 amino acids. V lost 5 bases and J lost 4; bases outside the gene matches: 7. CDR3 loop: CATSLDRGQNQPQHF. CDR3 nucleotide sequence: TGTGCCACCAGCCTCGACAGGGGACAAAATCAGCCCCAGCATTTT.

As to this clonotype: Mismatch with germline at one junction end may stem from a read error. The chain carries TRBV30 and TRBJ2-7, with 7 positions matching TRBD2. Per the germline V gene, CDR1 is GTSNPN and CDR2 is SVGIG (reference sequence). CDR3 size: 14 residues. CDR3 DNA sequence: TGTACCTGGAGTGTCCTAGCGGACCCCTACGAGCAGTACTTC. Encoded protein: CTWSVLADPYEQYF.

There are many counts of this clonotype. The chain couples TRBV27 to TRBJ2-5; D is possibly TRBD1 (6 bases). The CDR3 covers 16 residues. Trimming shortened V by 6 bases and J by 5 bases, and 22 bases separated the two germline ends. From germline, CDR1 is MNHEY and CDR2 SMNVEV (reference sequence). The DNA of the CDR3 is TGTGCCAGCAGCTCCGATTCGTCCAGGGGTGGGGAGACCCAGTACTTC. Translating it yields CASSSDSSRGGETQYF.

This clonotype was recorded at least ten times. The CDR3 bases are TGTGCCAGCAGCCAAGATCTCCCACAGGCTGGGGCCAACGTCCTGACTTTC. Its protein product is CASSQDLPQAGANVLTF. The chain joins TRBV3-1 to TRBJ2-6; tentatively, D is TRBD1 (5 bases). Germline V gene lookup returns CDR1 LGHDT and CDR2 YNNKEL (reference sequence). With 0 bases removed from V and 2 bases from J, the gap between germline ends came to 11 bases. CDR3 length equals 17 residues.

The chain has TRBV7-3 and TRBJ2-1; tentatively, D is TRBD1 (6 bases). The CDR3 is made up of 15 amino acids. Germline values: CDR1 SGHTA, CDR2 FQGTGA. Trimming cost V 5 bases and J 9 bases, with 20 bases left between them. This chain's CDR3 is CASSPLLGGTGEQFF. Here the CDR3 DNA reads TGTGCCAGCAGCCCCCTCTTAGGGGGAACGGGTGAGCAGTTCTTC.

Of note for this clonotype: A read error may explain this, as a much larger clone is one base away. The chain recombines TRBV12-3 or TRBV12-4 with TRBJ1-2; TRBD1 is a possible D gene (6 bases). The CDR3 loop spans 12 amino acids. Here the CDR3 reads CASSRTAYGHTF. The CDR3 DNA reads TGTGCCAGCAGTCGGACAGCCTATGGCCACACCTTC.

Turning to this clonotype: Possible read error: a much larger clone is one base away. V and J are TRBV7-9 and TRBJ2-7; D is unresolved. CDR3 size: 14 residues. Between the trimmed V and J ends, which lost 0 bases and 3 bases, there was a span of 9 bases. Germline CDR1 is SEHNR and CDR2 is FQNEAQ (reference sequence). CDR3 DNA: TGTGCCAGCAGCTTAGCGTCTCTCGGCTACGAGCAGTACTTC. Translated: CASSLASLGYEQYF.

This clonotype has at least ten counts. The chain has TRBV9 and TRBJ2-7, with TRBD1 matching over 10 bases. Germline values: CDR1 SGDLS, CDR2 YYNGEE. The CDR3 spans 14 residues. J lost 6 bases, V lost 2 bases, and 5 bases had no gene match. DNA of the CDR3: TGTGCCAGCAGCGTTAGCGGGACAGGGGTCGAGCAGTACTTC. Its protein product is CASSVSGTGVEQYF.

The chain has TRBV10-3 and TRBJ2-3; either TRBD1 or TRBD2 may supply D (5 bases each). From germline, CDR1 is ENHRY and CDR2 SYGVKD. This CDR3 is built from 11 residues. V lost 6 bases, J lost 14 bases, and 15 bases lay in between. CDR3 coding DNA: TGTGCCATCAGGGGGGATGAAAAACTGTATTTT. The encoded protein is CAIRGDEKLYF.

V usage is TRBV29-1 and J usage is TRBJ2-1, with D tentatively TRBD1 or TRBD2 (6 bases each). The J call may be faulty, since TRBJ2-7 better matches the DNA end. The CDR3 loop spans 14 amino acids. Germline assignment: CDR1 SQVTM and CDR2 ANQGSEA. The CDR3 loop is CSVESGGFNNEQYF. Written as DNA, the CDR3 is TGCAGCGTTGAATCCGGGGGCTTCAACAATGAGCAGTACTTC.

The rearrangement links TRBV4-2 to TRBJ1-4; TRBD1 aligns across 7 bases. Germline lookup yields CDR1 LGHNA and CDR2 YNFKEQ. This CDR3 has 16 amino acids. The ends lost 4 bases at V and 8 bases at J; junction bases unmatched: 13. In DNA, the CDR3 is TGTGCCAGCAGCCTAACACCGACAGGGATTGGAGAAAAACTGTTTTTT. It yields the protein CASSLTPTGIGEKLFF.

The table lists this clonotype with many counts. The chain recombines TRBV7-2 with TRBJ2-7; D perhaps matches TRBD2 (6 bases). This CDR3 is built from 14 residues. The V end lost 5 bases, the J end lost 0 bases, and 11 bases lay between the germline ends. Germline CDR1 reads SGHTA; CDR2 reads FQGNSA. CDR3 nucleotide sequence: TGTGCCAGCAGCGCCCTTAGCGGCTCCTACGAGCAGTACTTC. The encoded protein is CASSALSGSYEQYF. The full variable domain, completed using reference TRBV7-2 and TRBJ2-7, is GAGVSQSPSNKVTEKGKDVELRCDPISGHTALYWYRQSLGQGLEFLIYFQGNSAPDKSGLPSDRFSAERTGGSVSTLTIQRTQQEDSAVYLCASSALSGSYEQYFGPGTRLTVT.

This clonotype appeared many times. The chain employs TRBV9 and TRBJ1-6, with D perhaps matching TRBD1 (6 bases). The germline V and J ends were trimmed by 2 bases and 8 bases, with 8 bases remaining between them. Germline lookup yields CDR1 SGDLS and CDR2 YYNGEE. The CDR3 has 13 amino acids. Here the CDR3 reads CASSVAGDSPLHF. The CDR3 nucleotides read TGTGCCAGCAGCGTGGCAGGGGATTCACCCCTCCACTTT.

The sample holds many counts of this clonotype. The chain combines TRBV6-6 with TRBJ1-2; D is undetermined. V shed 0 bases and J shed 0 bases, with 8 bases lying between them. CDR1 MNHNY and CDR2 SVGAGI come from the germline V gene (reference sequence). The CDR3 sequence is 15 residues long. The CDR3 is CASSYSTGANYGYTF. CDR3 nucleotide sequence: TGTGCCAGCAGTTACTCGACTGGCGCTAACTATGGCTACACCTTC.

V is TRBV19 and J is TRBJ1-1; a possible D gene is TRBD1 (6 bases). The germline V gene has CDR1 LNHDA and CDR2 SQIVND (reference sequence). This CDR3 comprises 13 residues. The V and J ends lost 5 bases and 6 bases respectively, with 13 bases between them. As DNA, the CDR3 is TGTGCCAGTAGTGGGGGGACATATGCTGAAGCTTTCTTT. Protein product: CASSGGTYAEAFF.

This clonotype was picked up a small number of times. Just one base apart from a much larger clone, this may be a read error. This chain joins TRBV12-3 or TRBV12-4 and TRBJ1-6, with no clear D. Trimming removed 5 bases from V and 5 bases from J, with 13 bases in between. There are 15 residues in the CDR3. The CDR3 DNA reads TGTGCCAGCAGTCCAGAGTCTGCCGATAATTCACCCCTCCACTTT. Translation gives CASSPESADNSPLHF.

This clonotype was detected many times. The chain is built from TRBV12-3 or TRBV12-4 and TRBJ2-1; the D is unclear. The V and J ends lost 4 bases and 5 bases respectively, with 9 bases between them. The CDR3 is made up of 13 amino acids. CDR3 protein: CASSYRAHNEQFF. As DNA, the CDR3 is TGTGCCAGCAGTTACCGGGCCCACAATGAGCAGTTCTTC.